The table lists the clone carrying this T cell receptor (beta chain) with a few counts. V lost 3 bases and J lost 4, with 16 bases in between. Looked up from germline, CDR1 is SEHNR and CDR2 is FQNEAQ (reference sequence). This CDR3 has 15 amino acids. This specimen comes from a study of beta chain features in type 1 diabetes. The whole isolated RNA underwent reverse transcription, so sequencing captured expressed TCRB transcripts. This table comes from immunoSEQ multiplex PCR, and its TCRdb copy is limited to in-frame clones, with some not included. The table lists some 360,000 clones, around a fifth of them singletons.

The V call is TRBV7-9, the J call TRBJ2-7; tentative D call: TRBD2 (6 bases). This clonotype originated in a woman under 30 in good health. Input material: naive CD4+ T cells from blood. The CDR3 DNA is TGTGCCAGCAGCTTGGGGACTGTGGAAGGTTACGAGCAGTACTTC. Translation gives CASSLGTVEGYEQYF.